One sample yielded the 27 T cell receptor beta chains listed below, sequenced in a study of blood T cell repertoires in COVID-19 (dated by TCRdb to the early 2020s). Libraries came from the immunoSEQ multiplex PCR assay. TCRdb retrieved this table from immuneACCESS and kept in-frame rearrangements only. Not all clones are present; in checked studies, unresolved V genes account for under half, and no reason is known for the remainder. Within this sample are around 270,000 clones, with 75% to 90% of them counted one time only. Clones ranked in the top ten supply 3.5% to 5.5% of the sample. Sequencing used PBMCs or T cells enriched from blood (not recorded which). The receptors come from a woman in her 30s who had recovered from COVID-19.

This clone occurred once. This sequence joins TRBV19 and TRBJ1-2, with D uncertain. CDR1 and CDR2 (germline): LNHDA, SQIVND (reference sequence). Between the trimmed V and J ends, which lost 4 bases and 3 bases, there was a span of 15 bases. The length of the CDR3 is 15 residues. The CDR3 DNA is TGTGCCAGTAGTAGAGTTATGTCGGGAGACTATGGCTACACCTTC. Encoded protein: CASSRVMSGDYGYTF.

The rearrangement joins TRBV5-1 to TRBJ2-2, with 7 positions matching TRBD2. Unmatched junction bases numbered 13, after V lost 0 bases and J lost 2 bases. CDR1 is SGHRS and CDR2 is YFSETQ in the germline V gene. The CDR3 length is 19 residues. This CDR3 reads CASSLGLAPSTLNTGELFF. The CDR3 DNA is TGCGCCAGCAGCTTGGGACTAGCCCCGTCCACCTTAAACACCGGGGAGCTGTTTTTT.

The chain links TRBV27 to TRBJ2-5; D might be TRBD2 (5 bases). CDR1 MNHEY and CDR2 SMNVEV come from the germline V gene (reference sequence). V was pared by 3 bases and J by 2 bases, with 16 bases between. The CDR3 runs to 16 residues. The CDR3, as DNA: TGTGCCAGCAGTTTGAGTCTCGGGCTAGCTCAAGAGACCCAGTACTTC. It is translated as CASSLSLGLAQETQYF.

This rearrangement joins TRBV19 to TRBJ1-1; D uncertain. CDR1 and CDR2 from the germline V gene are LNHDA and SQIVND (reference sequence). The CDR3 has 12 residues. The germline V and J ends were trimmed by 5 bases and 1 base, with 5 bases remaining between them. CDR3 protein: CASSSGNTEAFF. The CDR3 region has the DNA TGTGCCAGTAGTTCAGGGAACACTGAAGCTTTCTTT.

CDR3 loop: CASSPYGARQGVSYEQYF. The CDR3 DNA reads TGTGCCAGCAGTCCTTACGGTGCTAGACAGGGAGTATCGTACGAGCAGTACTTC. J is TRBJ2-7 and V is TRBV28; TRBD1 agrees at 7 bases. Germline V gives CDR1 MDHEN, CDR2 SYDVKM. The CDR3 is 18 residues long. V dropped 5 bases and J dropped 4; count of bases not matched to a gene: 20.

CDR3 coding DNA: TGTGCCTGCCCCCGACAGGGCCAGGGGGCCAACGTCCTGACTTTC. Protein: CACPRQGQGANVLTF. The chain uses TRBV30 and TRBJ2-6; 7 bases are a match to TRBD1. Germline V gives CDR1 GTSNPN, CDR2 SVGIG (reference sequence). The CDR3 is 15 amino acids. V lost 6 bases to trimming and J lost 4 bases; unmatched junction nucleotides: 9.

This chain uses TRBV6-6 with TRBJ2-7; D might be TRBD2 (5 bases). The CDR3 is 12 amino acids. Per the germline V gene, CDR1 is MNHNY and CDR2 is SVGAGI (reference sequence). Trimming shortened V by 6 bases and J by 4 bases, and 10 bases separated the two germline ends. Here the CDR3 DNA reads TGTGCCAGCAGGATAGGAGGTTACGAGCAGTACTTC. Protein sequence: CASRIGGYEQYF.

The rearrangement uses TRBV5-1 and TRBJ1-2, with 9 bases matching TRBD1. Trimming removed 0 bases from V and 1 base from J; junction bases left unmatched: 10. Germline V gives CDR1 SGHRS, CDR2 YFSETQ. The CDR3 contains 18 residues. CDR3 in amino acids: CASSLATLGQGFNYGYTF. CDR3 DNA sequence: TGCGCCAGCAGCTTGGCGACGCTGGGACAGGGATTTAACTATGGCTACACCTTC.

This clone showed up just once. The genes are TRBV19 and TRBJ2-3; no reliable D call. Trimming left V 6 bases short and J 2 bases short, with 15 bases between. This CDR3 is 15 amino acids long. Looked up from germline, CDR1 is LNHDA and CDR2 is SQIVND (reference sequence). The CDR3 region is CASRPHDTSTDTQYF. In nucleotides, the CDR3 is TGTGCCAGTAGGCCCCACGACACTTCCACAGATACGCAGTATTTT.

The rearrangement joins TRBV20-1 to TRBJ1-4; D unresolved. The germline CDR1 and CDR2 sequences are DFQATT and SNEGSKA (reference sequence). CDR3 size: 10 residues. Trimming took 6 bases from V and 7 from J, leaving 6 bases between them. CDR3: CSAEGEKLFF. CDR3 sequence (DNA): TGCAGTGCCGAGGGTGAAAAACTGTTTTTT.

The rearrangement joins TRBV28 to TRBJ2-3; 7 bases are shared with TRBD2. Per germline, CDR1 MDHEN and CDR2 SYDVKM. Trimming at V came to 4 bases and at J to 3 bases, leaving 10 bases not matched to a gene. This CDR3 region has 16 residues. The CDR3 loop reads CASSSPTVGGTDTQYF. Here the CDR3 DNA reads TGTGCCAGCAGTTCCCCTACGGTCGGGGGGACAGATACGCAGTATTTT.

J is TRBJ1-3 and V is TRBV27; D gene unclear. There are 16 residues in the CDR3. Germline CDR1 MNHEY, CDR2 SMNVEV (reference sequence). The V and J ends lost 0 bases and 1 base respectively, with 10 bases between them. CDR3 loop: CASSLSPAGSGNTIYF. For the CDR3, the DNA is TGTGCCAGCAGTTTATCTCCGGCAGGTTCTGGAAACACCATATATTTT.

The chain combines TRBV10-3 with TRBJ2-7; TRBD1 matches at 9 bases. Germline CDR1 ENHRY, CDR2 SYGVKD. J gave up 6 bases and V 5 bases, and 5 bases lay outside the gene matches. This CDR3 is 13 amino acids long. The CDR3 is CAISMGQGGEQYF. Here the CDR3 DNA reads TGTGCCATCAGTATGGGACAGGGTGGCGAGCAGTACTTC.

This CDR3 is CASSPPYRVYEQYF. CDR3 coding DNA: TGTGCCAGCTCACCACCGTACAGGGTCTACGAGCAGTACTTC. The chain couples TRBV18 to TRBJ2-7; TRBD1 might be the D (6 bases). This CDR3 comprises 14 residues. V gave up 0 bases and J gave up 3 bases, with 9 bases separating them. The germline V gene has CDR1 KGHSH and CDR2 LQKENI.

The chain employs TRBV28 and TRBJ1-5; 7 bases are a match to TRBD1. J lost 6 bases, V lost 5 bases, and 19 bases had no gene match. CDR3 length: 18 residues. Germline lookup yields CDR1 MDHEN and CDR2 SYDVKM. The CDR3 bases are TGTGCCAGCAGTCCCCTTCCATGGACTCAGGGGGAAGGTCAGCCCCAGCATTTT. Translation gives CASSPLPWTQGEGQPQHF.

J is TRBJ2-7 and V is TRBV7-7; 8 bases match TRBD1. Germline V gives CDR1 SSHAT, CDR2 FNYEAQ (reference sequence). The CDR3 contains 15 residues. J gave up 5 bases and V 2 bases, and 8 bases lay outside the gene matches. This CDR3 reads CASSLLRQGRNEQYF. The CDR3 nucleotides are TGTGCCAGCAGCTTACTTAGACAGGGGAGGAACGAGCAGTACTTC. Combining the CDR3 with reference TRBV7-7 and TRBJ2-7 gives the whole variable domain GAGVSQSPRYKVTKRGQDVTLRCDPISSHATLYWYQQALGQGPEFLTYFNYEAQPDKSGLPSDRFSAERPEGSISTLTIQRTEQRDSAMYRCASSLLRQGRNEQYFGPGTRLTVT.

The table lists this clone with a few counts. V gene TRBV28 combines with J gene TRBJ1-4; 8 positions agree with TRBD1. This CDR3 spans 15 amino acids. J lost 8 bases, V lost 3 bases, and 8 bases had no gene match. Germline loops: CDR1 MDHEN, CDR2 SYDVKM. CDR3 nucleotide sequence: TGTGCCAGCAGTTTCGGACAGGGTCAGGGGGAAAAACTGTTTTTT. It translates to CASSFGQGQGEKLFF.

The V and J genes are TRBV29-1 and TRBJ1-3; the D gene is possibly TRBD1 (6 bases). The length of the CDR3 is 13 residues. CDR1 and CDR2 (germline): SQVTM, ANQGSEA. Trimming pared 6 bases from V and 0 bases from J, leaving 9 bases between. The CDR3 DNA reads as TGCAGCGTAACAGGGAGCTCTGGAAACACCATATATTTT. The encoded protein is CSVTGSSGNTIYF. The full variable domain, rest sourced from reference TRBV29-1 and TRBJ1-3, is SAVISQKPSRDICQRGTSLTIQCQVDSQVTMMFWYRQQPGQSLTLIATANQGSEATYESGFVIDKFPISRPNLTFSTLTVSNMSPEDSSIYLCSVTGSSGNTIYFGEGSWLTVV.

J is TRBJ2-6 and V is TRBV2; 8 bases map to TRBD1. CDR1 and CDR2 from the germline V gene are SNHLY and FYNNEI. The CDR3 covers 18 residues. J was trimmed by 4 bases and V by 7 bases; bases with no gene match: 15. CDR3 loop: CASTLTYRGFGGANVLTF. The CDR3, as DNA: TGTGCCAGCACCCTAACCTACAGGGGGTTTGGCGGGGCCAACGTCCTGACTTTC.

V gene TRBV11-3 combines with J gene TRBJ2-7, with TRBD2 matching 8 bases. The CDR3 runs 14 residues. The J segment lost 5 bases and the V segment lost 4 bases, leaving 7 bases of the junction unmatched. The germline V gene has CDR1 SGHNT and CDR2 YENEEA. Here the CDR3 reads CASSSGGANHEQYF. The CDR3 DNA reads as TGTGCCAGCAGCTCCGGGGGGGCCAACCACGAGCAGTACTTC.

The chain employs TRBV19 and TRBJ2-5; D is unclear. The CDR3 has 15 residues. V dropped 1 base and J dropped 0 bases, with 9 bases sitting between them. Germline V gives CDR1 LNHDA, CDR2 SQIVND (reference sequence). CDR3 loop: CASSIAAVNQETQYF. As DNA, the CDR3 is TGTGCCAGTAGTATAGCGGCGGTGAACCAAGAGACCCAGTACTTC. The full variable domain, with the rest looked up from reference TRBV19 and TRBJ2-5, is DGGITQSPKYLFRKEGQNVTLSCEQNLNHDAMYWYRQDPGQGLRLIYYSQIVNDFQKGDIAEGYSVSREKKESFPLTVTSAQKNPTAFYLCASSIAAVNQETQYFGPGTRLLVL.

This chain connects TRBV7-8 to TRBJ1-1; 8 bases map to TRBD1. The CDR3 is made up of 15 amino acids. V lost 1 base and J lost 2; bases outside the gene matches: 3. Looked up from germline, CDR1 is SGHVS and CDR2 is FQNEAQ. CDR3 in DNA: TGTGCCAGCAGCTTAGGGACAGGGCCCAACACTGAAGCTTTCTTT. Amino acid sequence: CASSLGTGPNTEAFF.

V usage is TRBV15 and J usage is TRBJ1-5; D is ambiguous. Trimming took off 1 base at V and 6 bases at J, with 7 bases between the two ends. From germline, CDR1 is LNHNV and CDR2 YYDKDF (reference sequence). There are 13 residues in the CDR3. The CDR3 DNA sequence: TGTGCCACCAGCAGAGCAGAGCGTCAGCCCCAGCATTTT. Its protein is CATSRAERQPQHF.

The chain carries TRBV15 and TRBJ2-7, with 8 bases aligning to TRBD2. CDR1 and CDR2 (germline): LNHNV, YYDKDF (reference sequence). J was trimmed by 4 bases and V by 0 bases; bases with no gene match: 8. This CDR3 is 16 amino acids long. The CDR3 loop reads CATSRDGAGGSYEQYF. In DNA, the CDR3 is TGTGCCACCAGCAGAGATGGGGCGGGAGGCTCATACGAGCAGTACTTC.

This clone was seen a few times. The V gene is TRBV5-1, the J gene TRBJ2-4; 7 bases match TRBD1. CDR3 size: 14 residues. The trim removed 4 bases at V and 6 bases at J, leaving 7 bases unmatched. Germline V gene lookup returns CDR1 SGHRS and CDR2 YFSETQ. CDR3 region: CASSVQGSGNIQYF. In DNA form, the CDR3 reads TGCGCCAGCAGCGTACAGGGGAGCGGAAACATTCAGTACTTC.

This clone has a handful of counts. The chain links TRBV11-2 to TRBJ1-6, with D tentatively TRBD1 (5 bases). V dropped 2 bases and J dropped 5 bases, with 16 bases sitting between them. The CDR3 is 17 residues long. Germline V gives CDR1 SGHAT, CDR2 FQNNGV. The CDR3 loop is CASSLNRAGPNNSPLHF. In DNA form, the CDR3 reads TGTGCCAGCAGCTTAAATAGGGCAGGGCCTAATAATTCACCCCTCCACTTT.

This clone was seen only a few times. CDR3 region: CATSVAGANTEAFF. CDR3 sequence (DNA): TGTGCCACCAGTGTGGCAGGGGCGAACACTGAAGCTTTCTTT. The chain has TRBV24-1 and TRBJ1-1; D perhaps matches TRBD1 (6 bases). The CDR3 consists of 14 residues. The germline gives CDR1 KGHDR, CDR2 SFDVKD. Trimming removed 5 bases from V and 1 base from J, with 10 bases in between.